This T cell receptor (beta chain) originates from a study of T cell repertoires in cytomegalovirus infection. Study information: It can be stated that public TCR beta signatures indicated CMV infection as well as a matching HLA type. Findings and caveats of the study: Frequencies of public TCR beta families were cumulated, and this identified carriers of CMV plus the relevant HLA.

V lost 3 bases and J lost 7, with 9 bases in between. CDR1 MDHEN and CDR2 SYDVKM come from the germline V gene. This CDR3 is built from 12 residues. With regard to this clonotype: Its target is unknown.

TCRdb re-called the reads through MiXCR, storing one row per CDR3 protein. Among roughly 140,000 distinct CDR3 sequences listed, 23% were seen once. Sequencing was performed on PBMCs. This clonotype was obtained from a human donor in good health (CMV status not recorded). Some clones in this sample may be carry-over from other donors' samples. The chain carries TRBV28 and TRBJ1-2; D perhaps matches TRBD1 (5 bases). Here the CDR3 DNA reads TGTGCCAGCAGTTTGGCGGGGGTTGGCTACACCTTC. Translating it yields CASSLAGVGYTF.